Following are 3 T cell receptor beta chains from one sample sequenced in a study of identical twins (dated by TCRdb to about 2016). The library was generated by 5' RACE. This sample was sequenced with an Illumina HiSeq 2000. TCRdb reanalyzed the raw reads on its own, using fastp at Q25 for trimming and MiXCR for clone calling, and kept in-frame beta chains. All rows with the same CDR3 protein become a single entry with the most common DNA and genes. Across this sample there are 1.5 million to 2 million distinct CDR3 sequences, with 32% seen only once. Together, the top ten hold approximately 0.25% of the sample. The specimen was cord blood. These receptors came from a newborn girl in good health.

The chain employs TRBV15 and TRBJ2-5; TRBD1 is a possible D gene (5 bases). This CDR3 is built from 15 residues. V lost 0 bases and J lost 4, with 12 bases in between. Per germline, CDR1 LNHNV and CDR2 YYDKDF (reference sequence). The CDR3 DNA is TGTGCCACCAGCAGAGATGGCAGGGTGGGAGAGACCCAGTACTTC. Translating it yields CATSRDGRVGETQYF.

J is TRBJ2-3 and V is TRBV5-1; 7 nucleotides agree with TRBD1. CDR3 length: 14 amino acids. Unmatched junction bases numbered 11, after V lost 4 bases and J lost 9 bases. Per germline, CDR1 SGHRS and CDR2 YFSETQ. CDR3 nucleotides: TGCGCCAGCAGCAGGGGACAGCCGATAGAGACGCAGTATTTT. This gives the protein CASSRGQPIETQYF.

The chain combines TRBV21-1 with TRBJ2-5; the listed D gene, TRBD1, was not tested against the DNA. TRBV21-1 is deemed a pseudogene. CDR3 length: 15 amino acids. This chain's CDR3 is CASSKKGEVQETQYF. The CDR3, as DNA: TGTGCCAGCAGCAAAAAAGGGGAGGTCCAAGAGACCCAGTACTTC.